This T cell receptor (beta chain) came from a study of blood T cell repertoires in COVID-19. The germline V gene encodes CDR1 MNHNS and CDR2 SASEGT. The CDR3 spans 15 residues. Trimming took off 2 bases at V and 5 bases at J, with 15 bases between the two ends. Two consecutive negative NP/OP PCR tests, clearance, or resolved symptoms defined Cohort 3 recovery. Some clones are missing from TCRdb's copy, which holds only in-frame ones; the method was immunoSEQ multiplex PCR. This sample has over 120,000 clones, with 70% to 85% found just once. The clonotype was recovered from a man over 45 who had recovered from COVID-19. The sample was PBMCs or T cells enriched from blood (not recorded which). The chain recombines TRBV6-1 with TRBJ1-1; D may be TRBD1 (5 bases). The CDR3 coding sequence is TGTGCCAGCAGTGAATGGTGGTGGGGGGGGACTGAAGCTTTCTTT. Protein product: CASSEWWWGGTEAFF.